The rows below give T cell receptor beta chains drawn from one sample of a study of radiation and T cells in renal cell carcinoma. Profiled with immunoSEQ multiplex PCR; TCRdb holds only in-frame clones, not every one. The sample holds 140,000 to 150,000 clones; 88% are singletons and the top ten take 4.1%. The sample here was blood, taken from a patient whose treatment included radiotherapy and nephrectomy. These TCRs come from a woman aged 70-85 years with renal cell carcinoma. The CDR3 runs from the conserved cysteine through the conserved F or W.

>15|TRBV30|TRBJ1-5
CAWSVRREGNQPQHF
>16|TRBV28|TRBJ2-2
CASSLSDRSDTGELFF
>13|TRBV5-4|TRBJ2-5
CASRPTGRETQYF
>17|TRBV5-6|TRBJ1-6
CASRPGRANSYNSPLHF
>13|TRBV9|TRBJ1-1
CASSVYSNTEAFF
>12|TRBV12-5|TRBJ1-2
CASGLGVGGYTF
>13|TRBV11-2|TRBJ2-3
CASSLAPGTGEYF
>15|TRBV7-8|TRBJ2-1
CASSSQGEVDNEQFF
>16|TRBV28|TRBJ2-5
CASSTYSGRYRETQYF
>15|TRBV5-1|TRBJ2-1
CASSLNSGFYNEQFF
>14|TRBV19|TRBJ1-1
CASSSGRLNTEAFF
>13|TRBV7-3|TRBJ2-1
CASSRQGSNEQFF
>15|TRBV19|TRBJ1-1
CASQGQAEMNTEAFF
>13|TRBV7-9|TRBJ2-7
CASCTGDCYEQYF
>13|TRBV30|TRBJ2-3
CASSPGGADTQYF
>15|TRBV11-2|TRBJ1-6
CASFRDPGGRSPLHF
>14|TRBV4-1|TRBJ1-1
CASSQVDVDTEAFF
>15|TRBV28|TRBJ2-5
CASSWPGLGGETQYF
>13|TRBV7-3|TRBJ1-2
CASSAGRNYGYTF
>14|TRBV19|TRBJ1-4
CASSIGRAPEKLFF
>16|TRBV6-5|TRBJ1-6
CASSSAGQRDSSPLHF
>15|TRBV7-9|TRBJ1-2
CASSSGGQVRYGYTF
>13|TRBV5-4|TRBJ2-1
CASSPKVSHEQFF
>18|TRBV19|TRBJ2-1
CASSIQGRLAGGYNEQFF
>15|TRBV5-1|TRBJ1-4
CASSLDGRVGEKLFF
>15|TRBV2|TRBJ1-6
CASNAENSYNSPLHF
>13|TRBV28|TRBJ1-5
CASSLLYNQPQHF
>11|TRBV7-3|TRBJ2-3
CASSDGGTQYF
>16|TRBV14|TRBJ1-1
CASSQDLVRVNTEAFF
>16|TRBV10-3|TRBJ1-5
CASGGAPPRNNQPQHF
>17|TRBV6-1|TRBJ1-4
CASSEGVRGRGLEKLFF
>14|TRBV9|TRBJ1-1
CASSVVARNTEAFF
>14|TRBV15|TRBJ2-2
CATRRQSNTGELFF
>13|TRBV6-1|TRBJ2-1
CASSEQGANEQFF
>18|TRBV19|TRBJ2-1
CASTVRRSAAGSFNEQFF